Shown below are 3 T cell receptor beta chains from a single sample sequenced in a study of shared clonotypes between healthy human individuals. Some clones are missing from TCRdb's copy, which holds only in-frame ones; the method was immunoSEQ multiplex PCR. The sample holds about 490,000 clones, about 79% seen once. Sample: PBMCs. The receptors were sampled from a woman in her thirties or forties in good health. Some clones in this sample may be carry-over from other donors' samples.

The chain employs TRBV11-2 and TRBJ2-2; D remains unclear. Per germline, CDR1 SGHAT and CDR2 FQNNGV. The V and J ends lost 1 base and 4 bases respectively, with 4 bases between them. The CDR3 has 13 residues. The CDR3 here is CASSLVSTGELFF. CDR3 nucleotide sequence: TGTGCCAGCAGCTTAGTAAGCACCGGGGAGCTGTTTTTT.

The V call is TRBV14, the J call TRBJ2-7; perhaps D is TRBD1 or TRBD2 (7 bases each). This CDR3 is built from 15 residues. The germline V gene has CDR1 SGHDN and CDR2 FVKESK. V lost 1 base and J 4 bases, leaving 14 bases between the germline ends. The CDR3 region is CASSQVGGTDYEQYF. The CDR3 DNA reads TGTGCCAGCAGCCAAGTGGGGGGGACAGATTACGAGCAGTACTTC. The full variable domain, in which reference TRBV14 and TRBJ2-7 provide the parts outside the CDR3, is EAGVTQFPSHSVIEKGQTVTLRCDPISGHDNLYWYRRVMGKEIKFLLHFVKESKQDESGMPNNRFLAERTGGTYSTLKVQPAELEDSGVYFCASSQVGGTDYEQYFGPGTRLTVT.

The chain is built from TRBV6-5 and TRBJ2-7; TRBD1 agrees at 7 bases. The CDR3 length is 14 residues. After removal of 6 bases from V and 2 bases from J, the junction contained 7 bases not matched to a gene. Germline assignment: CDR1 MNHEY and CDR2 SVGAGI. In DNA, the CDR3 is TGTGCCAGCAGAAAGACAGGGAGTGCCTACGAGCAGTACTTC. Translation gives CASRKTGSAYEQYF.